This T cell receptor (beta chain) was obtained from a study of T-cell memory formation after mild COVID-19. As for the study in general: TCR clusters mostly belonged to single donors.

One entry per CDR3 protein, called by TCRdb with MiXCR from the 5' RACE reads. Among roughly 510,000 distinct CDR3 sequences listed, roughly 17% were seen once. Remarks on this clonotype: What it binds is unknown.

General study results and limits: Some responding clones appeared in pre-infection memory, suggesting cross-reactive memory joined.

In germline, CDR1 is SGDLS, CDR2 YYNGEE. The ends were cut back, 0 bases at V and 4 bases at J, with 5 bases in the middle. This CDR3 spans 13 amino acids. J is TRBJ1-5 and V is TRBV9; D call uncertain. The sequence derives from an adult woman who had mild COVID-19 (a few samples of this study predate the infection). Cell type and time point are not known. Sample: PBMCs or a T cell subset sorted from them (not recorded which). DNA of the CDR3: TGTGCCAGCAGCGTAGACGCTAATCAGCCCCAGCATTTT. Protein sequence: CASSVDANQPQHF.